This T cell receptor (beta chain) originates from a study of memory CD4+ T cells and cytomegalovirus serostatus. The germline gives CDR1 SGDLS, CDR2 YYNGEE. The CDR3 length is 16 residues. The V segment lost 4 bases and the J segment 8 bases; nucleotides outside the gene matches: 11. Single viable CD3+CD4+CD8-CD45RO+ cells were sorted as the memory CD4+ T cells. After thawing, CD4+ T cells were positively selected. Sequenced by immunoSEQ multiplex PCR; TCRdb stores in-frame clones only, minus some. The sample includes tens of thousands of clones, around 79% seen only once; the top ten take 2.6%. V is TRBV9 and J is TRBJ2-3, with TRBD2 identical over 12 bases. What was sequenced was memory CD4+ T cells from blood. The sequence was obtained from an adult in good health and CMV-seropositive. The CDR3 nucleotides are TGTGCCAGCAGCTTAGGGTCCCCTAGCGGGAGGGGTACGCAGTATTTT. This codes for CASSLGSPSGRGTQYF. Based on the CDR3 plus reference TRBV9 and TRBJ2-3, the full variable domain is DSGVTQTPKHLITATGQRVTLRCSPRSGDLSVYWYQQSLDQGLQFLIQYYNGEERAKGNILERFSAQQFPDLHSELNLSSLELGDSALYFCASSLGSPSGRGTQYFGPGTRLTVL.